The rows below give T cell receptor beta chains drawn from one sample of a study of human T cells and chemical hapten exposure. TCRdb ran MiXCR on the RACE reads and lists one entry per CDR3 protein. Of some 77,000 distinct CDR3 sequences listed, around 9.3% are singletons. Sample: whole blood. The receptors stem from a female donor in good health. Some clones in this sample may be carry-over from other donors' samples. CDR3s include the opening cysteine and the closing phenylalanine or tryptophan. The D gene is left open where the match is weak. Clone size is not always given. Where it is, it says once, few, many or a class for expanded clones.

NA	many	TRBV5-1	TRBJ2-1	CASSLAATRRNEQFF	TGCGCCAGCAGCTTGGCCGCAACGAGGCGGAATGAGCAGTTCTTC
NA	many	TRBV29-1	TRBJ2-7	CSVARGEGYYEQYF	TGCAGCGTTGCTCGTGGGGAAGGCTACTACGAGCAGTACTTC
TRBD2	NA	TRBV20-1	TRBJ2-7	CSAGPTSGASEQYF	TGCAGTGCTGGGCCCACTAGCGGGGCCTCCGAGCAGTACTTC
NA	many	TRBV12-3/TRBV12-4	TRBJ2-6	CASSFKTELSGANVLTF	TGTGCCAGCAGTTTTAAGACAGAACTCTCTGGGGCCAACGTCCTGACTTTC
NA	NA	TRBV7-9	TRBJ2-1	CASSPGGDRVFF	TGTGCCAGCAGCCCGGGGGGAGACAGGGTGTTCTTC
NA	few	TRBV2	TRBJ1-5	CASSTAAVQPQHF	TGTGCCAGCAGTACAGCTGCAGTTCAGCCCCAGCATTTT
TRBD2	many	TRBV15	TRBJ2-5	CATEGRDLSETQYF	TGTGCCACGGAGGGGAGGGATCTATCGGAGACCCAGTACTTC
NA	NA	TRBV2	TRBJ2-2	CAGESPGYTGELFF	TGTGCCGGGGAATCCCCAGGGTACACCGGGGAGCTGTTTTTT
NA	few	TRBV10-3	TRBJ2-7	CAISVVKGLGYEQYF	TGTGCCATCAGTGTAGTTAAGGGTTTAGGTTACGAGCAGTACTTC
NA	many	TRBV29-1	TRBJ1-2	CSVWGINYGYTF	TGCAGCGTTTGGGGGATTAACTATGGCTACACCTTC
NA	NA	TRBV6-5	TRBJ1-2	CGAGGGASYGYTF	TGTGGGGCCGGGGGGGGCGCTTCCTATGGCTACACCTTC
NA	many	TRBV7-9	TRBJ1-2	CASSLALGVQHGYTF	TGTGCCAGCAGCTTAGCTTTGGGGGTTCAACATGGCTACACCTTC
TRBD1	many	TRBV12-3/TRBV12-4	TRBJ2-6	CASSPHLTGSSGANVLTF	TGTGCCAGCAGTCCACATCTGACAGGGAGCTCTGGGGCCAACGTCCTGACTTTC
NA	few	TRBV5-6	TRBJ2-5	CASSLEASETQYF	TGTGCCAGCAGCTTGGAAGCTTCAGAGACCCAGTACTTC
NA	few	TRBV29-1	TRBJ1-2	CSVTTGGNYGYTF	TGCAGCGTTACTACGGGGGGGAACTATGGCTACACCTTC
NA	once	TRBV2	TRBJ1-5	CASSGEEAGADQPQHF	TGTGCCAGCAGTGGGGAGGAGGCAGGGGCGGATCAGCCCCAGCATTTT
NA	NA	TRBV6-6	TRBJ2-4	CASSPPGVLAKNIQYF	TGTGCCAGCAGTCCGCCTGGCGTTTTAGCCAAAAACATTCAGTACTTC
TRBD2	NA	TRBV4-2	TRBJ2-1	CASNEAGGVDEQFF	TGTGCCAGTAATGAGGCGGGGGGGGTGGATGAGCAGTTCTTC
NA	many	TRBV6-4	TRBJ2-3	CASSDSGSLTDTQYF	TGTGCCAGCAGTGACTCGGGCAGCCTCACAGATACGCAGTATTTT
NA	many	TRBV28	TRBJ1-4	CASSSSSGNNEKLFF	TGTGCCAGCAGTTCAAGTTCCGGAAATAATGAAAAACTGTTTTTT
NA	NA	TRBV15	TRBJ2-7	CATSTDGYNYEQYF	TGTGCCACCAGCACCGACGGATATAACTACGAGCAGTACTTC
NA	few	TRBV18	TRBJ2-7	CASSPPHGGQEQYF	TGTGCCAGCTCACCCCCTCATGGAGGGCAAGAGCAGTACTTC
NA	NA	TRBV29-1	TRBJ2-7	CSVGEGGGEQYF	TGCAGCGTTGGTGAAGGGGGAGGAGAGCAGTACTTC
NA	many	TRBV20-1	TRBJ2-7	CSALLSYEQYF	TGCAGTGCCCTTTTATCCTACGAGCAGTACTTC
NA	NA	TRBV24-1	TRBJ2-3	CATSDRDLTDTQYF	TGTGCCACCAGTGACCGGGACCTTACAGATACGCAGTATTTT
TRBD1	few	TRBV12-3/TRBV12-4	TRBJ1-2	CASSQAGGAYTF	TGTGCCAGCAGCCAAGCAGGGGGCGCCTACACCTTC
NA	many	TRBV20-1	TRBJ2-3	CSVLPGGNTDTQYF	TGCAGTGTCCTACCTGGGGGAAACACAGATACGCAGTATTTT
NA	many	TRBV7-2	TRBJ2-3	CASSPAGTSFGDTQYF	TGTGCCAGCAGCCCCGCGGGGACCTCCTTTGGAGATACGCAGTATTTT
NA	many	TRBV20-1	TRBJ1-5	CSAEAESRNQPQHF	TGCAGTGCGGAGGCGGAGAGTAGGAATCAGCCCCAGCATTTT
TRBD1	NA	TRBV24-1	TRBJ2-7	CATSDPGTGGYEQYF	TGTGCCACCAGTGATCCCGGGACAGGGGGCTACGAGCAGTACTTC
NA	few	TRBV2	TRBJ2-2	CASSGPSSATGELFF	TGTGCCAGCAGTGGGCCCTCATCGGCCACCGGGGAGCTGTTTTTT
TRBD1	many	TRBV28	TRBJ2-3	CASSLLGQGVGDTQYF	TGTGCCAGCAGTTTATTAGGTCAGGGGGTTGGAGATACGCAGTATTTT
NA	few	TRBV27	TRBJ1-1	CASSLTGKNTEAFF	TGTGCCAGCAGTTTAACAGGAAAAAACACTGAAGCTTTCTTT